A selection of T cell receptor beta chains follows, all from one sample in a study of breast tumors, draining lymph nodes, adjacent tissues. From the multiplex PCR reads, TCRdb called clonotypes with MiXCR, one entry per CDR3 protein. The repertoire holds 150,000 to 200,000 distinct CDR3 sequences, with 33% as singletons. The sample taken for sequencing was axillary lymph node tissue. These receptors originate from a female donor with breast cancer. Some clones in this sample may be carry-over from other donors' samples. Both conserved end residues are part of each CDR3. Fields, in order: D gene, clone size, V gene, J gene, CDR3 protein, CDR3 DNA. The D gene is left open where the match is weak. Clone size is not always given. Where it is, it says once, few, many or a class for expanded clones.

d_gene: TRBD2
abundance: NA
v_gene: TRBV7-3
j_gene: TRBJ2-7
CDR3aa: CASSYGEGDEQYF
CDR3nt: TGTGCCAGTAGCTACGGGGAGGGAGACGAGCAGTACTTC

d_gene: TRBD2
abundance: many
v_gene: TRBV29-1
j_gene: TRBJ2-3
CDR3aa: CSVLFASGHTDTQYF
CDR3nt: TGCAGCGTTCTATTTGCTAGCGGTCATACAGATACGCAGTATTTT

d_gene: TRBD1
abundance: many
v_gene: TRBV4-2
j_gene: TRBJ2-2
CDR3aa: CASRDRGTGELFF
CDR3nt: TGTGCCAGCAGGGACAGGGGGACCGGGGAGCTGTTTTTT

d_gene: NA
abundance: many
v_gene: TRBV28
j_gene: TRBJ2-5
CDR3aa: CASSERQETQYF
CDR3nt: TGTGCCAGCAGTGAGCGGCAAGAGACCCAGTACTTC

d_gene: TRBD2
abundance: NA
v_gene: TRBV20-1
j_gene: TRBJ2-1
CDR3aa: CSARDPSAGANKQFF
CDR3nt: TGCAGTGCTAGAGATCCCTCGGCGGGAGCTAATAAGCAGTTCTTC

d_gene: NA
abundance: many
v_gene: TRBV2
j_gene: TRBJ1-2
CDR3aa: CATTGQGAYGYTF
CDR3nt: TGTGCCACCACGGGGCAGGGAGCCTATGGCTACACCTTC

d_gene: NA
abundance: many
v_gene: TRBV7-9
j_gene: TRBJ2-3
CDR3aa: CASSQLATDTQYF
CDR3nt: TGTGCCAGCAGCCAACTAGCTACAGATACGCAGTATTTT

d_gene: TRBD1
abundance: many
v_gene: TRBV4-2
j_gene: TRBJ2-1
CDR3aa: CASSQDPWDRGNNEQFF
CDR3nt: TGTGCCAGCAGCCAAGATCCCTGGGACAGGGGTAACAATGAGCAGTTCTTC

d_gene: TRBD1
abundance: many
v_gene: TRBV4-1
j_gene: TRBJ1-4
CDR3aa: CASSQEGTGGGDEKLFF
CDR3nt: TGCGCCAGCAGCCAAGAGGGGACAGGGGGCGGAGATGAAAAACTGTTTTTT

d_gene: NA
abundance: many
v_gene: TRBV6-4
j_gene: TRBJ2-7
CDR3aa: CANQNYEQYF
CDR3nt: TGTGCCAACCAGAACTACGAGCAGTACTTC

d_gene: NA
abundance: many
v_gene: TRBV9
j_gene: TRBJ2-1
CDR3aa: CASSLQTGRRQFF
CDR3nt: TGTGCCAGCAGCCTACAGACAGGACGTCGGCAGTTCTTC

d_gene: TRBD2
abundance: NA
v_gene: TRBV11-1
j_gene: TRBJ2-3
CDR3aa: CASSFAKFFPRGVSDTQYF
CDR3nt: TGTGCCAGCAGTTTTGCAAAGTTTTTCCCCCGGGGGGTGTCAGATACGCAGTATTTT

d_gene: TRBD2
abundance: NA
v_gene: TRBV19
j_gene: TRBJ2-3
CDR3aa: CASRVAGGQYTDTQYF
CDR3nt: TGTGCCAGTAGAGTAGCGGGAGGGCAGTACACAGATACGCAGTATTTT

d_gene: NA
abundance: many
v_gene: TRBV19
j_gene: TRBJ2-3
CDR3aa: CASSIMGGRTDTQYF
CDR3nt: TGTGCCAGTAGTATCATGGGAGGACGCACAGATACGCAGTATTTT

d_gene: NA
abundance: NA
v_gene: TRBV25-1
j_gene: TRBJ1-1
CDR3aa: CASGEGLNTEAFF
CDR3nt: TGTGCCAGCGGTGAGGGACTGAACACTGAAGCTTTCTTT

d_gene: NA
abundance: many
v_gene: TRBV2
j_gene: TRBJ1-2
CDR3aa: CASSVVANYGYTF
CDR3nt: TGTGCCAGCAGTGTTGTCGCCAACTATGGCTACACCTTC

d_gene: TRBD1
abundance: NA
v_gene: TRBV10-3
j_gene: TRBJ1-6
CDR3aa: CAITENRGNSPLHF
CDR3nt: TGTGCCATCACTGAGAACAGGGGCAATTCACCCCTCCACTTT

d_gene: NA
abundance: NA
v_gene: TRBV20-1
j_gene: TRBJ2-2
CDR3aa: CSANPNRYTGELFF
CDR3nt: TGCAGTGCTAACCCGAACCGATACACCGGGGAGCTGTTTTTT

d_gene: TRBD2
abundance: many
v_gene: TRBV7-8
j_gene: TRBJ2-1
CDR3aa: CASSLLAGGTGNEQFF
CDR3nt: TGTGCCAGCAGCTTATTAGCGGGAGGGACGGGGAATGAGCAGTTCTTC

d_gene: NA
abundance: NA
v_gene: TRBV18
j_gene: TRBJ1-6
CDR3aa: CASSTQQF
CDR3nt: TGTGCCAGCAGTACACAGCAGTTT

d_gene: NA
abundance: NA
v_gene: TRBV25-1
j_gene: TRBJ1-6
CDR3aa: CASSAPETELNSPLHF
CDR3nt: TGTGCCAGCAGTGCCCCCGAGACAGAGCTAAATTCACCCCTCCACTTT

d_gene: TRBD2
abundance: few
v_gene: TRBV3-1
j_gene: TRBJ2-1
CDR3aa: CASSQGRLAGGKGEQFF
CDR3nt: TGTGCCAGCAGCCAAGGTCGACTAGCGGGGGGGAAAGGAGAGCAGTTCTTC

d_gene: NA
abundance: many
v_gene: TRBV7-3
j_gene: TRBJ2-3
CDR3aa: CASSIGSGADTQYF
CDR3nt: TGTGCCAGCAGCATCGGTAGTGGGGCAGATACGCAGTATTTT

d_gene: NA
abundance: NA
v_gene: TRBV19
j_gene: TRBJ1-2
CDR3aa: CASSILQSYGYTF
CDR3nt: TGTGCCAGTAGTATTTTACAGAGCTATGGCTACACCTTC

d_gene: TRBD2
abundance: many
v_gene: TRBV4-2
j_gene: TRBJ2-7
CDR3aa: CASSQVGASGTSKIHEQYF
CDR3nt: TGTGCCAGCAGCCAAGTAGGGGCATCCGGGACTAGTAAAATCCACGAGCAGTACTTC

d_gene: NA
abundance: NA
v_gene: TRBV24-1
j_gene: TRBJ2-7
CDR3aa: CATSAYPGGADRYEQYF
CDR3nt: TGTGCCACCAGTGCTTATCCAGGGGGGGCGGACCGGTACGAGCAGTACTTC

d_gene: NA
abundance: NA
v_gene: TRBV9
j_gene: TRBJ1-3
CDR3aa: CASSVKGNSGNTIYF
CDR3nt: TGTGCCAGCAGCGTAAAAGGGAACTCTGGAAACACCATATATTTT

d_gene: NA
abundance: NA
v_gene: TRBV6-5
j_gene: TRBJ1-3
CDR3aa: CASSLQGIDTIYF
CDR3nt: TGTGCCAGCAGTTTACAGGGAATTGACACCATATATTTT

d_gene: TRBD1
abundance: few
v_gene: TRBV3-1
j_gene: TRBJ1-3
CDR3aa: CASRRQGTHSGNTIYF
CDR3nt: TGTGCCAGCAGGCGACAGGGAACACACTCTGGAAACACCATATATTTT

d_gene: NA
abundance: NA
v_gene: TRBV5-5
j_gene: TRBJ2-7
CDR3aa: CASSLGWGNYEQHF
CDR3nt: TGTGCCAGCAGCTTGGGGTGGGGAAACTACGAGCAGCACTTC

d_gene: NA
abundance: many
v_gene: TRBV11-2
j_gene: TRBJ2-3
CDR3aa: CASSLAGADTQYF
CDR3nt: TGTGCCAGCAGCTTAGCAGGGGCAGATACGCAGTATTTT

d_gene: NA
abundance: many
v_gene: TRBV20-1
j_gene: TRBJ1-5
CDR3aa: CSASRDGNQPQHF
CDR3nt: TGCAGTGCTAGCCGGGACGGTAATCAGCCCCAGCATTTT

d_gene: TRBD1
abundance: many
v_gene: TRBV7-2
j_gene: TRBJ1-4
CDR3aa: CASSLGGGGELFF
CDR3nt: TGTGCCAGCAGCTTAGGAGGGGGCGGTGAACTGTTTTTT

d_gene: NA
abundance: many
v_gene: TRBV5-4
j_gene: TRBJ2-7
CDR3aa: CASGGQDPYEQYF
CDR3nt: TGTGCCAGCGGGGGGCAGGACCCTTACGAGCAGTACTTC

d_gene: TRBD2
abundance: NA
v_gene: TRBV15
j_gene: TRBJ2-5
CDR3aa: CATSSESVSAGVETQYF
CDR3nt: TGTGCCACCAGCAGTGAGTCCGTCTCGGCGGGGGTGGAGACCCAGTACTTC

d_gene: TRBD1
abundance: many
v_gene: TRBV11-3
j_gene: TRBJ2-7
CDR3aa: CASSLSGQGWYEQYF
CDR3nt: TGTGCCAGCAGCTTATCCGGACAGGGATGGTACGAGCAGTACTTC

d_gene: NA
abundance: NA
v_gene: TRBV12-3/TRBV12-4
j_gene: TRBJ1-3
CDR3aa: CAGGVSKDTIYF
CDR3nt: TGTGCCGGCGGTGTCAGTAAGGACACCATATATTTT

d_gene: NA
abundance: NA
v_gene: TRBV25-1
j_gene: TRBJ1-5
CDR3aa: CACSADPLRGRGNQPQHF
CDR3nt: TGTGCCTGCAGTGCCGACCCGTTGCGGGGCCGGGGCAATCAGCCCCAGCATTTT

d_gene: NA
abundance: NA
v_gene: TRBV6-5
j_gene: TRBJ1-2
CDR3aa: CASSPSGAANYGYTF
CDR3nt: TGTGCCAGCAGCCCCTCAGGTGCCGCTAACTATGGCTACACCTTC

d_gene: NA
abundance: NA
v_gene: TRBV4-2
j_gene: TRBJ1-2
CDR3aa: CASSQVGAGGYGYTF
CDR3nt: TGTGCCAGCAGCCAAGTCGGAGCGGGGGGCTATGGCTACACCTTC

d_gene: NA
abundance: many
v_gene: TRBV29-1
j_gene: TRBJ2-5
CDR3aa: CSVEIARGKQETQYF
CDR3nt: TGCAGCGTTGAAATAGCGAGGGGAAAACAAGAGACCCAGTACTTC

d_gene: NA
abundance: many
v_gene: TRBV11-2
j_gene: TRBJ2-5
CDR3aa: CASSLGLGPPGVAQYF
CDR3nt: TGTGCCAGCAGCTTGGGCCTGGGGCCACCCGGGGTTGCCCAGTACTTC

d_gene: NA
abundance: many
v_gene: TRBV4-1
j_gene: TRBJ1-4
CDR3aa: CASSQTLRTGTNEKLFF
CDR3nt: TGCGCCAGCAGCCAAACCTTAAGGACGGGAACTAATGAAAAACTGTTTTTT

d_gene: NA
abundance: many
v_gene: TRBV7-8
j_gene: TRBJ2-7
CDR3aa: CAVLGFLSYEQYF
CDR3nt: TGTGCAGTCCTTGGGTTCTTATCCTACGAGCAGTACTTC

d_gene: NA
abundance: NA
v_gene: TRBV25-1
j_gene: TRBJ1-2
CDR3aa: CASSEAGDYDYTF
CDR3nt: TGTGCCAGCAGTGAGGCAGGGGACTATGACTACACCTTC

d_gene: TRBD1
abundance: many
v_gene: TRBV4-2
j_gene: TRBJ1-5
CDR3aa: CASSHGDRENQPQHF
CDR3nt: TGTGCCAGCAGCCATGGGGACAGGGAAAATCAGCCCCAGCATTTT

d_gene: NA
abundance: NA
v_gene: TRBV9
j_gene: TRBJ2-5
CDR3aa: CASSVGVGETQYF
CDR3nt: TGTGCCAGCAGCGTAGGGGTGGGAGAGACCCAGTACTTC

d_gene: NA
abundance: NA
v_gene: TRBV5-5
j_gene: TRBJ1-6
CDR3aa: CASSLVGGSPLHF
CDR3nt: TGTGCCAGCAGCTTGGTAGGGGGTTCACCCCTCCACTTT

d_gene: NA
abundance: many
v_gene: TRBV7-9
j_gene: TRBJ2-3
CDR3aa: CASSRPSRGQLYTDTQYF
CDR3nt: TGTGCCAGCAGCCGTCCGAGTCGAGGGCAGCTCTACACAGATACGCAGTATTTT

d_gene: TRBD2
abundance: once
v_gene: TRBV7-2
j_gene: TRBJ2-5
CDR3aa: CASSSSSGGAPKEPRYF
CDR3nt: TGTGCCAGCAGTTCAAGCTCGGGGGGGGCCCCGAAGGAGCCCCGGTACTTC

d_gene: NA
abundance: many
v_gene: TRBV20-1
j_gene: TRBJ2-1
CDR3aa: CSVGDNEQFF
CDR3nt: TGCAGTGTGGGAGACAATGAGCAGTTCTTC

d_gene: NA
abundance: few
v_gene: TRBV7-9
j_gene: TRBJ1-1
CDR3aa: CASSLAGANTEAFF
CDR3nt: TGTGCCAGCAGCTTAGCCGGGGCCAACACTGAAGCTTTCTTT

d_gene: NA
abundance: NA
v_gene: TRBV15
j_gene: TRBJ2-1
CDR3aa: CATSRNLGRRSNEQFF
CDR3nt: TGTGCCACCAGCAGGAATTTGGGCCGGAGGAGCAATGAGCAGTTCTTC

d_gene: TRBD1
abundance: few
v_gene: TRBV6-1
j_gene: TRBJ1-2
CDR3aa: CASSGTGTGTRIGGYTF
CDR3nt: TGTGCCAGCAGTGGAACCGGGACAGGAACGAGGATTGGGGGCTACACCTTC

d_gene: TRBD2
abundance: NA
v_gene: TRBV5-4
j_gene: TRBJ2-1
CDR3aa: CASSTAAGFSYNEQFF
CDR3nt: TGTGCCAGCAGCACAGCAGCGGGGTTTTCCTACAATGAGCAGTTCTTC

d_gene: NA
abundance: many
v_gene: TRBV24-1
j_gene: TRBJ2-2
CDR3aa: CATSTRVAGELFF
CDR3nt: TGTGCCACCTCCACGAGGGTGGCCGGGGAGCTGTTTTTT

d_gene: NA
abundance: NA
v_gene: TRBV7-9
j_gene: TRBJ1-1
CDR3aa: CASSPSPRNTEAFF
CDR3nt: TGTGCCAGCAGCCCGAGCCCCAGGAACACTGAAGCTTTCTTT